A single sample is the source of the 22 T cell receptor beta chains below, sequenced in a study of lymphopenia after photon versus proton radiotherapy. Measured with immunoSEQ multiplex PCR; TCRdb has only the in-frame clones, and not every one. The table records 150,000 to 200,000 clones, around nine tenths of them present only once. Sequenced here: peripheral blood, sampled from a patient treated with photon-based radiotherapy. The source of these receptors is a man aged 50 or older with gastric cancer.

V gene TRBV19 combines with J gene TRBJ2-7, with D possibly matching TRBD1 (5 bases). This CDR3 region has 14 residues. Germline values: CDR1 LNHDA, CDR2 SQIVND (reference sequence). V shed 4 bases and J shed 2 bases, with 12 bases lying between them. CDR3 nucleotide sequence: TGTGCCAGTAGTACATCGGACACCGCCTACGAGCAGTACTTC. Its translation: CASSTSDTAYEQYF.

V and J are TRBV18 and TRBJ2-7; TRBD2 aligns across 9 bases. Trimming took 3 bases from V and 4 from J; bases not matched to a gene: 4. This CDR3 has 14 amino acids. Germline CDR1 is KGHSH and CDR2 is LQKENI. The CDR3 here is CASSPAREGYEQYF. CDR3 coding DNA: TGTGCCAGCTCACCCGCGCGGGAGGGGTACGAGCAGTACTTC.

The chain employs TRBV6-5 and TRBJ1-4, with TRBD1 identical over 7 bases. The CDR3 is 15 residues long. Germline V gives CDR1 MNHEY, CDR2 SVGAGI. V gave up 6 bases and J gave up 1 base; unmatched junction bases: 5. The CDR3 nucleotides are TGTGCCAGCAGGCCCCAGGGGGGAACTAATGAAAAACTGTTTTTT. Its protein product is CASRPQGGTNEKLFF.

The rearrangement uses TRBV6-1 and TRBJ2-1, with 7 bases fitting TRBD1. CDR3 length equals 13 residues. V dropped 4 bases and J dropped 8; count of bases not matched to a gene: 5. Germline assignment: CDR1 MNHNS and CDR2 SASEGT. This CDR3 reads CASSARQGYEQFF. CDR3 nucleotide sequence: TGTGCCAGCAGTGCGCGACAGGGCTATGAGCAGTTCTTC.

V and J are TRBV18 and TRBJ2-1; 8 bases line up with TRBD2. Losses at the gene ends were 0 bases for V and 7 bases for J; bases not matched to a gene: 5. Looked up from germline, CDR1 is KGHSH and CDR2 is LQKENI. CDR3 length equals 15 residues. The CDR3 is CASSPPASGRNEQFF. DNA of the CDR3: TGTGCCAGCTCACCACCCGCCAGCGGGAGAAATGAGCAGTTCTTC.

The J gene is TRBJ1-4, the V gene TRBV5-1; TRBD1 agrees at 8 bases. CDR3 length equals 15 residues. CDR1 is SGHRS, CDR2 YFSETQ, per germline. Unmatched junction bases numbered 7, after V lost 4 bases and J lost 5 bases. CDR3 sequence reads: CASSARQGTNEKLFF. CDR3 coding DNA: TGCGCCAGCAGCGCCCGACAGGGGACAAATGAAAAACTGTTTTTT.

The sample holds one count of this clone. The CDR3 protein is CAWSVVTGFGYTF. The CDR3 nucleotides are TGTGCCTGGAGTGTGGTGACAGGGTTTGGCTACACCTTC. The chain employs TRBV30 and TRBJ1-2; TRBD1 matches at 7 bases. The CDR3 runs 13 residues. J was trimmed by 7 bases and V by 0 bases; bases with no gene match: 5. CDR1 is GTSNPN, CDR2 SVGIG, per germline (reference sequence).

The chain employs TRBV27 and TRBJ1-2; D gene uncertain. V lost 5 bases, J lost 2 bases, and 12 bases lay in between. Germline lookup yields CDR1 MNHEY and CDR2 SMNVEV (reference sequence). The CDR3 is 14 amino acids. CDR3: CASSPFSANYGYTF. The CDR3 nucleotides read TGTGCCAGCAGTCCTTTCTCAGCAAACTATGGCTACACCTTC.

This clone showed up just a few times. The chain links TRBV6-5 to TRBJ2-7, with a tentative D call TRBD2 (6 bases). Germline lookup yields CDR1 MNHEY and CDR2 SVGAGI. CDR3 length: 12 residues. Trimming took 6 bases from V and 2 from J, leaving 8 bases between them. The CDR3 nucleotides read TGTGCCAGCAGGGGGGGACCCTACGAGCAGTACTTC. The encoded protein is CASRGGPYEQYF.

This clone came up once. This sequence joins TRBV18 and TRBJ2-7; 7 nucleotides align to TRBD1. CDR1 KGHSH and CDR2 LQKENI come from the germline V gene. Trimming took 5 bases from V and 2 from J; bases not matched to a gene: 12. The CDR3 is made up of 16 amino acids. CDR3 residues: CASSDMRGTVAYEQYF. The CDR3 DNA follows: TGTGCCAGCTCAGATATGAGGGGGACAGTCGCCTACGAGCAGTACTTC.

The table lists this clone with a few counts. The rearrangement links TRBV2 to TRBJ1-4; D gene unclear. Trimming removed 5 bases at V and 5 bases at J, with 18 bases between. Germline loops: CDR1 SNHLY, CDR2 FYNNEI. The CDR3 sequence is 16 residues long. The CDR3 here is CASSYNREPPNEKLFF. The CDR3 DNA reads TGTGCCAGCAGTTATAACCGGGAACCACCCAATGAAAAACTGTTTTTT.

V and J are TRBV28 and TRBJ2-2; 16 bases align to TRBD2. The junction had 11 bases not matched to a gene; V was cut back by 6 bases and J by 4 bases. CDR3 length: 19 amino acids. CDR1 is MDHEN and CDR2 is SYDVKM in the germline V gene. The CDR3 region is CASSTSGLAGGPGTGELFF. DNA of the CDR3: TGTGCCAGCAGCACTTCGGGACTAGCGGGAGGGCCGGGCACCGGGGAGCTGTTTTTT. Full variable domain (outside the CDR3, taken from reference TRBV28 and TRBJ2-2): DVKVTQSSRYLVKRTGEKVFLECVQDMDHENMFWYRQDPGLGLRLIYFSYDVKMKEKGDIPEGYSVSREKKERFSLILESASTNQTSMYLCASSTSGLAGGPGTGELFFGEGSRLTVL.

This sequence joins TRBV28 and TRBJ2-4; D ambiguous. There are 12 residues in the CDR3. V was cut by 7 bases and J by 7 bases, with 11 bases left in between. Germline loops: CDR1 MDHEN, CDR2 SYDVKM. Written as DNA, the CDR3 is TGTGCCAGCAAAGGGCCCGGGAACATTCAGTACTTC. Its protein product is CASKGPGNIQYF.

The chain joins TRBV11-2 to TRBJ1-3; the match to TRBD1 covers 10 bases. Looked up from germline, CDR1 is SGHAT and CDR2 is FQNNGV. The trim removed 5 bases at V and 4 bases at J, leaving 5 bases unmatched. The length of the CDR3 is 15 residues. The CDR3 DNA is TGTGCCAGCAGCCCCGACAGGGGGCAAGGAAACACCATATATTTT. Translated: CASSPDRGQGNTIYF.

The chain joins TRBV9 to TRBJ2-7; TRBD2 matches 9 bases. This CDR3 is 16 amino acids long. Germline CDR1 is SGDLS and CDR2 is YYNGEE. J gave up 5 bases and V 0 bases, and 9 bases lay outside the gene matches. The DNA of the CDR3 is TGTGCCAGCAGCGTAGGAAATAGCGGGAGTTTAAACGAGCAGTACTTC. The encoded protein is CASSVGNSGSLNEQYF.

This clone showed up just a few times. The rearrangement uses TRBV19 and TRBJ1-5; 10 positions match TRBD1. The CDR3 consists of 16 residues. CDR1 and CDR2 from the germline V gene are LNHDA and SQIVND (reference sequence). With V trimmed by 8 bases and J by 6 bases, 13 bases remained unmatched. This chain's CDR3 is CASGTPGTGAGQPQHF. The CDR3 DNA sequence: TGTGCCAGTGGTACACCCGGGACAGGGGCAGGTCAGCCCCAGCATTTT.

The chain joins TRBV25-1 to TRBJ2-5, with D perhaps TRBD2 (5 bases). From germline, CDR1 is MGHDK and CDR2 SYGVNS. Trimming pared 4 bases from V and 2 bases from J, leaving 17 bases between. CDR3 length: 16 amino acids. The CDR3 sequence is CASSGSGDGQQETQYF. The CDR3, as DNA: TGTGCCAGCAGTGGAAGCGGAGATGGTCAACAAGAGACCCAGTACTTC.

In DNA, the CDR3 is TGTGCCAGCAGTGACTCCTCGTCTACGCAGTATTTT. Translated: CASSDSSSTQYF. This sequence joins TRBV6-4 and TRBJ2-3; unclear D gene. Germline lookup yields CDR1 MRHNA and CDR2 SNTAGT. Trimming cost V 0 bases and J 8 bases, with 6 bases left between them. This CDR3 is 12 amino acids long.

The V call is TRBV14, the J call TRBJ2-2; 11 nucleotides agree with TRBD2. Losses at the gene ends were 2 bases for V and 5 bases for J; bases not matched to a gene: 1. CDR3 size: 15 residues. CDR1 is SGHDN and CDR2 is FVKESK in the germline V gene. CDR3 nucleotides: TGTGCCAGCAGCCAAAGACTAGCGGGGACCGGGGAGCTGTTTTTT. Translated: CASSQRLAGTGELFF.

J is TRBJ2-7 and V is TRBV18; D unclear. The germline V and J ends were trimmed by 1 base and 3 bases, with 7 bases remaining between them. This CDR3 comprises 13 residues. Germline V CDR1 and CDR2: KGHSH, LQKENI. In DNA form, the CDR3 reads TGTGCCAGCTCACCACTGTCGGACTACGAGCAGTACTTC. Translated, it gives CASSPLSDYEQYF.

This clone was seen just once. The rearrangement joins TRBV30 to TRBJ2-5, with 8 bases that match TRBD1. The CDR3 contains 12 residues. Germline CDR1 GTSNPN, CDR2 SVGIG (reference sequence). V lost 5 bases to trimming and J lost 4 bases; unmatched junction nucleotides: 3. CDR3 residues: CAWGQGAETQYF. The CDR3 nucleotides read TGTGCCTGGGGGCAGGGGGCAGAGACCCAGTACTTC.

The chain recombines TRBV6-5 with TRBJ2-2; no clear D gene. There are 13 residues in the CDR3. Between the trimmed V and J ends, which lost 4 bases and 5 bases, there was a span of 8 bases. The germline CDR1 and CDR2 sequences are MNHEY and SVGAGI. The CDR3 loop reads CASSLSATGELFF. In nucleotides, the CDR3 is TGTGCCAGCAGTTTATCAGCGACCGGGGAGCTGTTTTTT.